This T cell receptor beta chain was profiled in a study of early T cells in non-severe SARS-CoV-2 infection (dated by TCRdb to about 2021). Background on the whole study: Because TCR sequencing was done on bulk RNA from unsorted whole blood, the alpha and beta chains could not be paired.

Library preparation used 5' RACE. These reads were obtained on a NextSeq 500. Unique molecular identifiers were attached to individual cDNA molecules in the TCR library protocol so that sequencing error and PCR bias could be corrected. Both TCR alpha and beta chains were sequenced, and tight co-correlation was observed between alpha and beta sequence abundances in each sample. In the source study's methods: Decombinator V4 was used to annotate TCR sequences for V gene, J gene and CDR3. Expanded TCRs were defined as changing significantly between any two time points under a Poisson model with p below 0.0001. Abundances of TCRs were expressed as counts per million after normalisation to the total number of TCRs sequenced in each sample. MAIT TCRs were defined by TRAV1-2 paired with TRAJ12, TRAJ20 or TRAJ33, and iNKT TCRs by TRAV10 paired with TRAJ18. VDJdb, accessed 1 November 2021, was searched for CMV, EBV and SARS-CoV-2 annotated TCRs, with TCRs annotated for multiple antigens excluded. TCRdb trimmed the raw reads at Q25, called clones with MiXCR and kept productive beta chains. Merged by CDR3 protein, the rows form single entries marked with the most common genes and DNA. The V and J calls shown here were made by TCRdb, not taken from the authors' results. Counted in this sample were roughly 50,000 distinct CDR3 sequences; around 6% of them appeared once. The ten largest clones represent under 5% of the sample.

Spanning cysteine to phenylalanine, the CDR3 consists of 14 amino acids. The DNA shown is the 42-base CDR3, in frame from base 1. V was cut back by 6 bases and J by 2 bases, leaving a gap of 13 bases between them. The germline V gene specifies MNHEY as CDR1 and SVGEGT as CDR2. A case-control design nested within a healthcare worker cohort in London, UK, was used, with weekly nasopharyngeal swab PCR tests and blood sampling performed. Between 23 and 31 March 2020, the week of the UK lockdown, healthcare workers were enrolled and then followed up weekly for as long as 16 weeks. Overall study results and their limits: VDJdb matching was skewed toward anti-spike CD8 responses and likely underestimated virus-specific expansions, missing private and CD4 specificities.

In this sample, this clonotype turned up a few times. Its recognized antigen is unknown. Base qualities are not at hand, and no much larger clone is one base apart. Sequences were obtained from whole blood. The chain is made from TRBV6-2 or TRBV6-3 and TRBJ2-5; the D region may be TRBD1 or TRBD2, each matching 5 bases equally. This sequence was found in an adult who was a healthcare worker with PCR-confirmed SARS-CoV-2 infection or an uninfected control (not recorded which). Here is the DNA: TGTGCCAGCAGAGTAGGTGGGGGACAAGAGACCCAGTACTTC. Translated, this is CASRVGGGQETQYF.